The present T cell receptor beta chain was sequenced within a study of cytomegalovirus exposure and HLA in healthy donors (TCRdb year 2017). Regarding the research as a whole: According to a later analysis, the roughly 120 validation repertoires were produced on the same platform as the roughly 700 repertoires of the first cohort. The study combined high-throughput TCR immunosequencing, statistical association of individual TCRs with disease status, and machine learning to predict cytomegalovirus infection status. In addition to the first cohort of 666 subjects, a separate validation cohort of 120 different subjects was used. The study was designed to test whether signatures of past pathogen exposure could be identified by cataloging public T cell receptors.

The research as a whole found: It was suggested by the authors that the approach could potentially be generalized to other disease states and immunological phenotypes. In vitro tests confirmed that three of the cytomegalovirus-associated TCR beta chains recognize cytomegalovirus antigens. A later analysis found that TCRs clustered in the first cohort also tended to co-occur in the 130 or so validation repertoires, with 94% of cluster scores above 0. The study gave a list of 150 to 200 TCR beta chains associated with cytomegalovirus. A later analysis had no HLA typing for the validation cohort, so co-occurrence there was scored across all 110 or so repertoires. The classifier was reported to diagnose cytomegalovirus status with high specificity and sensitivity in both the original cohort and the validation cohort. While some public TCRs were present in many individuals, most TCR sequences turned up only very rarely across donors.

Separate from the approximately 670-subject first cohort, the validation cohort of 120 subjects was the group to which the donors belonged. Library creation used the immunoSEQ multiplex PCR assay. The paper's processing steps were these. A statistical classification framework was developed to diagnose cytomegalovirus status using the catalog of TCR beta chain sequences. The immuneACCESS repertoire file appears here via TCRdb, limited to in-frame rearrangements. These files lack a portion of the clones; in checked studies, under half of the deficit traces to unresolved V genes, and the cause of the others is not known. V and J calls and clone size are as listed in that table; D and trimming were resolved from the DNA. Recorded for this sample are under 300,000 clones; 85% to 90% of them occurred a single time. The leading ten clones occupy 0.37% of the sample. About this clone itself: It lacks a known antigen. Per-base qualities were not stored, and no clone one base away is much larger.

Taken from the germline V gene (reference sequence), the CDR1 and CDR2 loops are LNHNV and YYDKDF. CDR3 length: 17 amino acids, cysteine to phenylalanine. This entry keeps only the CDR3 DNA: 51 bases, framed from base 1. Trimmed from V: 6 bases; trimmed from J: 10 bases; junction bases lacking a gene match: 16. The V and J segments used are TRBV15 and TRBJ1-6; a stretch of 9 junction bases matches TRBD1. This clonotype was obtained from a woman under 30 in good health and CMV-seronegative. The sequencing input was PBMCs. The DNA reads as follows: TGTGCCACCAGTAGGGACAGGGCCGAATTGGGTGGGTCACCCCTCCACTTT. Translated, this is CATSRDRAELGGSPLHF.